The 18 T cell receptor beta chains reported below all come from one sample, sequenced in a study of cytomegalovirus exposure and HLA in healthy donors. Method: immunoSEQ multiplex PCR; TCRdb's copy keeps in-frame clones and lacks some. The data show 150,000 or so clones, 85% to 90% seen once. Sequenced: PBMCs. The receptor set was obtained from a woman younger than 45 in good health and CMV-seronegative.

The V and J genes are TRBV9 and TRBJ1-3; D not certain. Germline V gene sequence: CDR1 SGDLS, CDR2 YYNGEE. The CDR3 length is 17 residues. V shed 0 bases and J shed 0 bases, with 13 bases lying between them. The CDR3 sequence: CASSVAVGESSGNTIYF. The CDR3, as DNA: TGTGCCAGCAGCGTAGCTGTTGGGGAGAGCTCTGGAAACACCATATATTTT.

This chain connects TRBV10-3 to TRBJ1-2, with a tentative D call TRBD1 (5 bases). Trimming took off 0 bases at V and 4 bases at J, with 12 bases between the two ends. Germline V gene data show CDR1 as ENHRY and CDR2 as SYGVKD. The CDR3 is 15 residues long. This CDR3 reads CAISESGGISYGYTF. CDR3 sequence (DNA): TGTGCCATCAGTGAGTCGGGGGGTATAAGCTATGGCTACACCTTC.

The CDR3 sequence is CASSPGQETQYF. CDR3 DNA: TGTGCCAGCAGCCCGGGTCAAGAGACCCAGTACTTC. The rearrangement joins TRBV14 to TRBJ2-5; D is undetermined. The CDR3 extends over 12 amino acids. Trimming stripped 4 bases from V and 2 bases from J, with 5 bases between. Looked up from germline, CDR1 is SGHDN and CDR2 is FVKESK.

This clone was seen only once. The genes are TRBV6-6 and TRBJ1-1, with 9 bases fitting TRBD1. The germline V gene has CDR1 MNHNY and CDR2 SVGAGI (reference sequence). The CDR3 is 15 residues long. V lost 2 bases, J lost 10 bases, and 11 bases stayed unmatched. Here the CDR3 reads CASSYEGQGWGGAFF. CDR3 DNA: TGTGCCAGCAGTTACGAGGGACAGGGTTGGGGGGGAGCTTTCTTT.

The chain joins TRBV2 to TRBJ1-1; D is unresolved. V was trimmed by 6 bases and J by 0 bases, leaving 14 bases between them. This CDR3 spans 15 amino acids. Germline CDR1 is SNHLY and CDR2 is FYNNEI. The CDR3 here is CASRPQEGVNTEAFF. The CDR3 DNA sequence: TGTGCCAGCAGGCCCCAGGAGGGAGTGAACACTGAAGCTTTCTTT. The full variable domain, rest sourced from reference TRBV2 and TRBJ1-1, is EPEVTQTPSHQVTQMGQEVILRCVPISNHLYFYWYRQILGQKVEFLVSFYNNEISEKSEIFDDQFSVERPDGSNFTLKIRSTKLEDSAMYFCASRPQEGVNTEAFFGQGTRLTVV.

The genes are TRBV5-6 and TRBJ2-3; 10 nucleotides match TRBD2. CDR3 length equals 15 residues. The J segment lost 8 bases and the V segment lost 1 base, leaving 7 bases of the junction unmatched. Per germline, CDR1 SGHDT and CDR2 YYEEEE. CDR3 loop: CASSLSGGARGTQYF. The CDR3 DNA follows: TGTGCCAGCAGCTTGAGCGGGGGGGCCCGAGGTACGCAGTATTTT.

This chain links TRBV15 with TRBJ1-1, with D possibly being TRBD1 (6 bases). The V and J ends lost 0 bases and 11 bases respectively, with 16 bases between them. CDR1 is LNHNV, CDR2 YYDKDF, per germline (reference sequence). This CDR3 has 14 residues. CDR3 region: CATSRERQDRPAFF. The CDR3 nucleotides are TGTGCCACCAGCAGAGAACGACAGGACAGACCGGCTTTCTTT.

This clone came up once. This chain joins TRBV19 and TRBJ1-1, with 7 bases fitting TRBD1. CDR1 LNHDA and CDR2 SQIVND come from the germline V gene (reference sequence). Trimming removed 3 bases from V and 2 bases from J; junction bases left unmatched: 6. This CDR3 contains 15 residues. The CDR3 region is CASSISDRVNTEAFF. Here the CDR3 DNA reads TGTGCCAGTAGTATCTCCGACAGGGTAAACACTGAAGCTTTCTTT. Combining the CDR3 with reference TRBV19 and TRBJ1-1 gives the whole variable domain DGGITQSPKYLFRKEGQNVTLSCEQNLNHDAMYWYRQDPGQGLRLIYYSQIVNDFQKGDIAEGYSVSREKKESFPLTVTSAQKNPTAFYLCASSISDRVNTEAFFGQGTRLTVV.

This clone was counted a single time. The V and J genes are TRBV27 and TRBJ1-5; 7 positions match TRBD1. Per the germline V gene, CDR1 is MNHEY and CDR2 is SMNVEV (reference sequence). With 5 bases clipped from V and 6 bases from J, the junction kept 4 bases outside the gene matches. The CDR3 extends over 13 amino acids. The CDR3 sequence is CASSQGVGQPQHF. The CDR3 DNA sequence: TGTGCCAGCAGTCAGGGGGTTGGTCAGCCCCAGCATTTT.

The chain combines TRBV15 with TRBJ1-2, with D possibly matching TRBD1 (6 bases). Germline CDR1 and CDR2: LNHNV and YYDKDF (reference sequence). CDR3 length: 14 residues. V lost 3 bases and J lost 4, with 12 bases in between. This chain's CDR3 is CATSSRTVLYGYTF. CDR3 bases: TGTGCCACCAGCAGCCGGACAGTACTCTATGGCTACACCTTC.

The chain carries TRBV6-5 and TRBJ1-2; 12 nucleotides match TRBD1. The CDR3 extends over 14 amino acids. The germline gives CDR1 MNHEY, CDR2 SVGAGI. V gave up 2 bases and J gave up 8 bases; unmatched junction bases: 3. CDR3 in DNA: TGTGCCAGCAGTTACGGGACAGGGGGCAGCGGCTACACCTTC. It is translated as CASSYGTGGSGYTF.

CDR3 nucleotides: TGTGCCAGCAGTTACTCGGGCGGAGGGGCTTTCTTT. This codes for CASSYSGGGAFF. This chain connects TRBV6-5 to TRBJ1-1, with D hard to call. V shed 0 bases and J shed 11 bases, with 10 bases lying between them. Germline V gene lookup returns CDR1 MNHEY and CDR2 SVGAGI. The CDR3 extends over 12 amino acids.

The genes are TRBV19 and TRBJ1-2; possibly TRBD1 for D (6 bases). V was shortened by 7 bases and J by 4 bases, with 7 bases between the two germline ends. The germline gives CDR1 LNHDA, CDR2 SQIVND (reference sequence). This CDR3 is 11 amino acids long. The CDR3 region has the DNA TGTGCCAGTAAACAGGGCTATGGCTACACCTTC. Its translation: CASKQGYGYTF.

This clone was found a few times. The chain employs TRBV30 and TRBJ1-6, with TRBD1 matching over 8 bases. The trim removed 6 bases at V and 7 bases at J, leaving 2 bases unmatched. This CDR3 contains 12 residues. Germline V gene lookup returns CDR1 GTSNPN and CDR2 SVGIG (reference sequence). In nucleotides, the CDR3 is TGTGCCTGCCACAGGGGGAATTCACCCCTCCACTTT. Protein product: CACHRGNSPLHF.

CDR3 coding DNA: TGTGCCAGCTCACCTATAGACAGGTCCTACGAGCAGTACTTC. This codes for CASSPIDRSYEQYF. The rearrangement uses TRBV18 and TRBJ2-7; D perhaps matches TRBD1 (6 bases). Germline CDR1 reads KGHSH; CDR2 reads LQKENI. The CDR3 runs to 14 residues. The V gene lost 3 bases and the J gene lost 1 base, with 10 bases spanning the gap.

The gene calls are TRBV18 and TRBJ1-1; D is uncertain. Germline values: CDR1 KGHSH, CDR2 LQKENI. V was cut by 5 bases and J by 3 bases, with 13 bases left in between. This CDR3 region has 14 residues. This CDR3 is CASSAVRQDTEAFF. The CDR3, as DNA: TGTGCCAGCTCAGCCGTCAGGCAGGACACTGAAGCTTTCTTT.

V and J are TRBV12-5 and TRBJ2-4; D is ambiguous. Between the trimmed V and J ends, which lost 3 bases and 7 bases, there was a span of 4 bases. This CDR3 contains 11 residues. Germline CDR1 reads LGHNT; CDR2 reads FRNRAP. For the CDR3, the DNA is TGTGCTAGTGGTTTCTCGAACATTCAGTACTTC. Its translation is CASGFSNIQYF.

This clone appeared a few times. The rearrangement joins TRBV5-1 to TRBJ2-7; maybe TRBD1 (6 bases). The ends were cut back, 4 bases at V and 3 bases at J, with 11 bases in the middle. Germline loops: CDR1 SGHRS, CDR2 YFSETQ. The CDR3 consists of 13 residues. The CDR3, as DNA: TGCGCCAGCAGCCGGGGACAAGACTACGAGCAGTACTTC. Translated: CASSRGQDYEQYF.